These 26 T cell receptor beta chains were sequenced from one sample in a study of T cell responses to AZD1222 COVID-19 vaccine. The table came from immunoSEQ multiplex PCR; TCRdb's copy has only in-frame clones and leaves some out. The sample yields about 150,000 clones, 80% to 95% seen once. The source material was peripheral blood, sampled on day 0 of MenACWY control vaccination. The receptors were gathered from an adult in good health.

This chain uses TRBV7-9 with TRBJ2-7; 7 positions agree with TRBD1. The CDR3 runs 14 residues. V dropped 4 bases and J dropped 7; count of bases not matched to a gene: 10. Germline CDR1 is SEHNR and CDR2 is FQNEAQ (reference sequence). The CDR3 nucleotides are TGTGCCAGCAGCTCCAGGGACAGAGCTATAGAGCAGTACTTC. Translation: CASSSRDRAIEQYF.

The chain links TRBV5-4 to TRBJ1-4; D gene unclear. The CDR3 loop spans 16 amino acids. The V gene's germline CDR1 is SGHNT and CDR2 YYREEE (reference sequence). V was clipped by 3 bases and J by 6 bases, with 18 bases between them. CDR3: CASSSWGTASHEKLFF. For the CDR3, the DNA is TGTGCCAGCAGCTCTTGGGGAACAGCGAGCCATGAAAAACTGTTTTTT.

The chain joins TRBV3-1 (or the pseudogene TRBV3-2) to TRBJ1-1, with TRBD1 matching over 8 bases. CDR3 size: 15 residues. Germline V gives CDR1 LGHDT, CDR2 YNNKEL (reference sequence). V lost 4 bases and J lost 5; bases outside the gene matches: 9. DNA of the CDR3: TGTGCCAGCAGCCCCCTGGGCAGGGGGCCGACTGAAGCTTTCTTT. It specifies CASSPLGRGPTEAFF.

The rearrangement links TRBV2 to TRBJ2-7, with a possible D match to TRBD1 (5 bases). V lost 1 base and J lost 6, with 16 bases in between. CDR1 is SNHLY and CDR2 is FYNNEI in the germline V gene. The CDR3 runs to 15 residues. CDR3 in DNA: TGTGCCAGCAGTGAAGGGGGCGGCTCACAAGGCGAGCAGTACTTC. This gives the protein CASSEGGGSQGEQYF.

V and J are TRBV18 and TRBJ2-2; 8 nucleotides line up with TRBD1. V lost 3 bases and J lost 5; bases outside the gene matches: 5. The CDR3 is 15 amino acids. From germline, CDR1 is KGHSH and CDR2 LQKENI. Here the CDR3 reads CASSPNRGKTGELFF. CDR3 coding DNA: TGTGCCAGCTCACCCAACAGGGGGAAGACCGGGGAGCTGTTTTTT.

This chain uses TRBV5-4 with TRBJ1-1, with a tentative D call TRBD1 (5 bases). Trimming took 2 bases from V and 3 from J, leaving 11 bases between them. This CDR3 region has 14 residues. Germline V gene lookup returns CDR1 SGHNT and CDR2 YYREEE (reference sequence). The CDR3 region is CASSLQAGDTEAFF. Here the CDR3 DNA reads TGTGCCAGCAGCTTACAGGCCGGGGACACTGAAGCTTTCTTT.

The V and J genes are TRBV5-1 and TRBJ1-1; 7 bases align to TRBD1. This CDR3 has 16 residues. Germline V gene lookup returns CDR1 SGHRS and CDR2 YFSETQ. The V segment lost 2 bases and the J segment 1 base; nucleotides outside the gene matches: 8. This CDR3 reads CASSLRRGQGNTEAFF. The CDR3 nucleotides read TGCGCCAGCAGCTTACGAAGGGGGCAGGGGAACACTGAAGCTTTCTTT.

The chain links TRBV6-5 to TRBJ1-1; D might be TRBD1 (6 bases). Germline assignment: CDR1 MNHEY and CDR2 SVGAGI. V was trimmed by 6 bases and J by 9 bases, leaving 20 bases between them. CDR3 length: 14 amino acids. The CDR3 DNA follows: TGTGCCAGCAGCGACTCCCATGACAGGCCCCAAGCTTTCTTT. Its protein is CASSDSHDRPQAFF.

This chain joins TRBV27 and TRBJ2-3; 7 nucleotides line up with TRBD2. The germline CDR1 and CDR2 sequences are MNHEY and SMNVEV (reference sequence). The CDR3 is made up of 15 amino acids. V lost 3 bases, J lost 3 bases, and 6 bases stayed unmatched. CDR3 region: CASSFSGRGTDTQYF. DNA of the CDR3: TGTGCCAGCAGTTTTTCGGGGAGGGGAACAGATACGCAGTATTTT.

The genes are TRBV27 and TRBJ2-1; 11 nucleotides match TRBD1. J lost 8 bases, V lost 4 bases, and 4 bases had no gene match. The germline V gene encodes CDR1 MNHEY and CDR2 SMNVEV (reference sequence). This CDR3 region has 14 residues. The CDR3 loop reads CASSSWTGGDEQFF. CDR3 nucleotide sequence: TGTGCCAGCAGTTCCTGGACAGGGGGCGATGAGCAGTTCTTC.

The chain is built from TRBV18 and TRBJ1-1, with D uncertain. Germline loops: CDR1 KGHSH, CDR2 LQKENI. V lost 1 base and J lost 8, with 14 bases in between. The CDR3 is 14 amino acids. CDR3 protein: CASSPLPGGTEAFF. The CDR3 region has the DNA TGTGCCAGCTCACCACTTCCAGGAGGAACCGAAGCTTTCTTT. The full variable domain, its missing parts supplied by reference TRBV18 and TRBJ1-1, is NAGVMQNPRHLVRRRGQEARLRCSPMKGHSHVYWYRQLPEEGLKFMVYLQKENIIDESGMPKERFSAEFPKEGPSILRIQQVVRGDSAAYFCASSPLPGGTEAFFGQGTRLTVV.

This chain links TRBV5-1 with TRBJ2-7; 10 nucleotides agree with TRBD1. CDR3 length equals 14 residues. V trimming: 0 bases; J trimming: 5 bases; junction bases outside the gene matches: 2. CDR1 is SGHRS, CDR2 YFSETQ, per germline. CDR3 coding DNA: TGCGCCAGCAGCTTGGGGACAGGGGGTAACGAGCAGTACTTC. This codes for CASSLGTGGNEQYF.

This clone was seen only a few times. The chain is built from TRBV7-9 and TRBJ2-1; 9 positions match TRBD2. Per germline, CDR1 SEHNR and CDR2 FQNEAQ (reference sequence). The CDR3 consists of 14 residues. With 10 bases clipped from V and 6 bases from J, the junction kept 10 bases outside the gene matches. CDR3 residues: CATRGTSRVNEQFF. Written as DNA, the CDR3 is TGTGCCACCAGAGGGACTAGCAGGGTCAATGAGCAGTTCTTC.

This chain connects TRBV12-3 or TRBV12-4 to TRBJ2-1, with D perhaps TRBD1 (5 bases). The CDR3 consists of 13 residues. Trimming removed 3 bases at V and 7 bases at J, with 10 bases between. The CDR3 coding sequence is TGTGCCAGCAGTTTGGGGCGCGTGAATGAGCAGTTCTTC. It specifies CASSLGRVNEQFF.

This clone has only a few counts. This chain connects TRBV12-3 or TRBV12-4 to TRBJ1-1; D not resolved. The CDR3 is made up of 13 amino acids. Trimming removed 2 bases at V and 4 bases at J, with 8 bases between. Here the CDR3 DNA reads TGTGCCAGCAGTTTAACATCCACCACTGAAGCTTTCTTT. The encoded protein is CASSLTSTTEAFF.

V gene TRBV27 combines with J gene TRBJ2-4, with D perhaps assigned TRBD1 or TRBD2 (5 bases each). Germline V gene data show CDR1 as MNHEY and CDR2 as SMNVEV (reference sequence). V dropped 6 bases and J dropped 1 base, with 10 bases sitting between them. This CDR3 is 14 amino acids long. CDR3 nucleotide sequence: TGTGCCAGCAGACCCGGGACGGCCAAAAACATTCAGTACTTC. Amino acid sequence: CASRPGTAKNIQYF.

This clone was counted once. The V call is TRBV5-1, the J call TRBJ2-5; no clear D. The germline V and J ends were trimmed by 4 bases and 5 bases, with 12 bases remaining between them. The CDR3 consists of 13 residues. The germline CDR1 and CDR2 sequences are SGHRS and YFSETQ. Here the CDR3 DNA reads TGCGCCAGCAGCCCCGACGGCCCTGAGACCCAGTACTTC. Protein product: CASSPDGPETQYF.

This rearrangement joins TRBV21-1 to TRBJ1-6; no DNA check was done on the table's D call, TRBD1. TRBV21-1 is deemed a pseudogene. There are 15 residues in the CDR3. The CDR3 sequence: CASSKVEGHRVDLHF. Written as DNA, the CDR3 is TGTGCCAGCAGCAAAGTAGAGGGACACAGGGTTGACCTCCACTTT.

The chain has TRBV28 and TRBJ1-2; 9 bases line up with TRBD1. The junction had 16 bases not matched to a gene; V was cut back by 5 bases and J by 6 bases. Germline assignment: CDR1 MDHEN and CDR2 SYDVKM. The CDR3 consists of 17 residues. CDR3 bases: TGTGCCAGCAGTCTTTCGGGGACAGGGTGGGCCTCCAATGGCTACACCTTC. Translating gives CASSLSGTGWASNGYTF.

As concerns this clone: This sample also contains other DNA sequences that code for the same CDR3. J is TRBJ2-5 and V is TRBV7-3; D unresolved. V was clipped by 1 base and J by 5 bases, with 8 bases between them. Germline CDR1 reads SGHTA; CDR2 reads FQGTGA. This CDR3 region has 13 residues. The CDR3 DNA is TGTGCCAGCAGCTTAAGGGAAGGGGAGACCCAGTACTTC. It yields the protein CASSLREGETQYF.

The V gene is TRBV5-1, the J gene TRBJ1-6; no firm D call. The germline gives CDR1 SGHRS, CDR2 YFSETQ. Trimming left V 0 bases short and J 4 bases short, with 11 bases between. The CDR3 runs to 16 residues. The CDR3, as DNA: TGCGCCAGCAGCTTGGTTCCCGGGCAATATAATTCACCCCTCCACTTT. It codes for CASSLVPGQYNSPLHF.

The chain has TRBV7-3 and TRBJ2-2; D remains ambiguous. Germline V CDR1 and CDR2: SGHTA, FQGTGA. Trimming took 4 bases from V and 5 from J, leaving 14 bases between them. The CDR3 covers 15 residues. CDR3 DNA: TGTGCCAGCAGCTCCGACGGTAGGGCGACCGGGGAGCTGTTTTTT. Its translation is CASSSDGRATGELFF. Full variable domain (rest looked up from reference TRBV7-3 and TRBJ2-2): GAGVSQTPSNKVTEKGKYVELRCDPISGHTALYWYRQSLGQGPEFLIYFQGTGAADDSGLPNDRFFAVRPEGSVSTLKIQRTERGDSAVYLCASSSDGRATGELFFGEGSRLTVL.

The V gene is TRBV10-2, the J gene TRBJ2-2; D not certain. Germline V CDR1 and CDR2: WSHSY, SAAADI. This CDR3 region has 12 residues. The V end was cut by 2 bases, the J end by 5 bases, with 3 bases between. The DNA of the CDR3 is TGCGCCAGCAGTGAGCTGACCGGGGAGCTGTTTTTT. Amino acid sequence: CASSELTGELFF.

The rearrangement joins TRBV6-5 to TRBJ1-5; D is undetermined. The V gene lost 2 bases and the J gene lost 0 bases, with 11 bases spanning the gap. CDR1 MNHEY and CDR2 SVGAGI come from the germline V gene. The CDR3 spans 16 residues. The chain's CDR3 is CASSYSGQVSNQPQHF. CDR3 DNA sequence: TGTGCCAGCAGTTACAGCGGGCAGGTTAGCAATCAGCCCCAGCATTTT.

This clone showed up just once. Other DNA sequences in the same sample also yield this CDR3. This sequence joins TRBV28 and TRBJ1-2, with a possible D match to TRBD1 (5 bases). Germline V gene lookup returns CDR1 MDHEN and CDR2 SYDVKM. The CDR3 runs 14 residues. Trimming cost V 2 bases and J 2 bases, with 9 bases left between them. CDR3 DNA sequence: TGTGCCAGCAGTTTAGGGCAGGGCAACTATGGCTACACCTTC. It codes for CASSLGQGNYGYTF.

Notes on this clone: Distinct nucleotide sequences in the sample also encode this CDR3. The V and J genes are TRBV11-2 and TRBJ2-7; TRBD2 is a possible D gene (5 bases). This CDR3 has 13 residues. Germline values: CDR1 SGHAT, CDR2 FQNNGV. The V gene lost 0 bases and the J gene lost 4 bases, with 7 bases spanning the gap. CDR3 DNA: TGTGCCAGCAGCTTAGATCGGGGATACGAGCAGTACTTC. It yields the protein CASSLDRGYEQYF.